Following are 30 T cell receptor beta chains from one sample sequenced in a study of identical twins. One entry per CDR3 protein, called by TCRdb with MiXCR from the 5' RACE reads. Of about 290,000 distinct CDR3 sequences detected, 9.5% appear once; the ten largest clones hold under 7.5%. The same data also went into a second study, on yellow fever vaccine responses in identical twins.

Sample: CD8+ T cells sorted from blood. The source of these receptors is a woman under 30 in good health.

In this sample, this clonotype turned up a few times. The V call is TRBV9, the J call TRBJ1-1; D might be TRBD1 (6 bases). V was shortened by 3 bases and J by 1 base, with 19 bases between the two germline ends. Germline CDR1 SGDLS, CDR2 YYNGEE. The CDR3 sequence is 17 residues long. The CDR3 coding sequence is TGTGCCAGCAGCGAACAGGGAGTAATTCGTTGGAACACTGAAGCTTTCTTT. Translation: CASSEQGVIRWNTEAFF.

This clonotype was counted between two and nine times. The J gene is TRBJ1-4, the V gene TRBV6-5; D is unclear. The CDR3 has 13 residues. From germline, CDR1 is MNHEY and CDR2 SVGAGI. Trimming cost V 2 bases and J 3 bases, with 4 bases left between them. The CDR3 sequence is CASSYGPNEKLFF. The DNA of the CDR3 is TGTGCCAGCAGTTACGGACCTAATGAAAAACTGTTTTTT.

The sample holds many counts of this clonotype. The rearrangement uses TRBV5-1 and TRBJ1-1; a possible D gene is TRBD1 (5 bases). The V end lost 2 bases, the J end lost 5 bases, and 13 bases lay between the germline ends. CDR1 SGHRS and CDR2 YFSETQ come from the germline V gene. The CDR3 is 14 amino acids. In DNA, the CDR3 is TGCGCCAGCAGCTTCGAGGGGCCGGGGACTGAAGCTTTCTTT. It yields the protein CASSFEGPGTEAFF.

This clonotype has a handful of counts. The chain combines TRBV4-3 with TRBJ2-7; the D is unclear. The CDR3 extends over 16 amino acids. Trimming took off 0 bases at V and 2 bases at J, with 14 bases between the two ends. Germline assignment: CDR1 LGHNA and CDR2 YSLEER. The CDR3 protein is CASSQEYELETYEQYF. CDR3 bases: TGCGCCAGCAGCCAAGAATACGAACTTGAAACCTACGAGCAGTACTTC.

This clonotype was counted at least ten times. The chain combines TRBV20-1 with TRBJ2-7; 10 nucleotides match TRBD2. Germline CDR1 DFQATT, CDR2 SNEGSKA (reference sequence). J was trimmed by 3 bases and V by 4 bases; bases with no gene match: 9. The CDR3 is 15 amino acids. The CDR3 sequence: CSANPGTSDYYEQYF. DNA for the CDR3: TGCAGTGCTAATCCCGGGACTAGCGATTACTACGAGCAGTACTTC.

This clonotype was seen only a few times. The chain recombines TRBV4-2 with TRBJ2-2, with TRBD2 identical over 8 bases. CDR1 LGHNA and CDR2 YNFKEQ come from the germline V gene. The CDR3 length is 14 residues. The trim removed 3 bases at V and 6 bases at J, leaving 3 bases unmatched. CDR3 sequence: CASSHGGAAGELFF. The CDR3 nucleotides read TGTGCCAGCAGCCACGGGGGGGCCGCCGGGGAGCTGTTTTTT.

This clonotype was seen more than once but under ten times. This rearrangement joins TRBV27 to TRBJ2-3; D gene ambiguous. V lost 5 bases and J 0 bases, leaving 9 bases between the germline ends. This CDR3 is 14 amino acids long. Germline CDR1 and CDR2: MNHEY and SMNVEV (reference sequence). The CDR3 DNA is TGTGCCAGCAGTCAAGCTAGTAGCACAGATACGCAGTATTTT. Its translation: CASSQASSTDTQYF.

This clonotype came up many times. V and J are TRBV7-9 and TRBJ2-3; 7 bases are a match to TRBD2. This CDR3 contains 15 residues. V trimming: 7 bases; J trimming: 2 bases; junction bases outside the gene matches: 9. Germline V gives CDR1 SEHNR, CDR2 FQNEAQ (reference sequence). In DNA form, the CDR3 reads TGTGCCAGCAACTGGGGGGGTGCGGACACAGATACGCAGTATTTT. The encoded protein is CASNWGGADTDTQYF.

This clonotype was detected many times. The rearrangement joins TRBV28 to TRBJ2-7; D is possibly TRBD1 or TRBD2 (5 bases each). The V and J ends lost 3 bases and 3 bases respectively, with 15 bases between them. The CDR3 covers 15 residues. Germline assignment: CDR1 MDHEN and CDR2 SYDVKM. The CDR3 region is CASSFEGTLHYEQYF. In nucleotides, the CDR3 is TGTGCCAGCAGTTTTGAAGGGACGTTACACTACGAGCAGTACTTC.

This chain joins TRBV10-3 and TRBJ2-7; 8 nucleotides match TRBD1. Looked up from germline, CDR1 is ENHRY and CDR2 is SYGVKD. The J segment lost 6 bases and the V segment lost 2 bases, leaving 6 bases of the junction unmatched. This CDR3 comprises 14 residues. The CDR3 is CAISETDRVSEQYF. CDR3 sequence (DNA): TGTGCCATCAGTGAGACGGACAGGGTCTCCGAGCAGTACTTC.

This clonotype occurred many times. This rearrangement joins TRBV5-6 to TRBJ1-5, with TRBD1 as a possible D gene (5 bases). The CDR3 runs 13 residues. V shed 0 bases and J shed 6 bases, with 7 bases lying between them. The germline CDR1 and CDR2 sequences are SGHDT and YYEEEE. CDR3 protein: CASSLGGRQPQHF. DNA of the CDR3: TGTGCCAGCAGCTTGGGGGGCCGTCAGCCCCAGCATTTT.

This clonotype was recorded at least ten times. V gene TRBV12-3 or TRBV12-4 combines with J gene TRBJ2-2; TRBD2 might be the D (6 bases). The length of the CDR3 is 14 residues. V lost 7 bases and J 0 bases, leaving 9 bases between the germline ends. Here the CDR3 reads CASKDYANTGELFF. DNA for the CDR3: TGTGCCAGCAAGGACTACGCGAACACCGGGGAGCTGTTTTTT.

The chain employs TRBV7-3 and TRBJ2-1; unclear D gene. In germline, CDR1 is SGHTA, CDR2 FQGTGA. V lost 3 bases and J lost 3, with 9 bases in between. There are 14 residues in the CDR3. DNA for the CDR3: TGTGCCAGCAGCTTGTCGCCAGACTACAATGAGCAGTTCTTC. Translated: CASSLSPDYNEQFF.

The sample holds many counts of this clonotype. This chain connects TRBV4-3 to TRBJ2-3, with D unresolved. Germline CDR1 is LGHNA and CDR2 is YSLEER. This CDR3 region has 13 residues. The ends were cut back, 0 bases at V and 4 bases at J, with 5 bases in the middle. The CDR3 DNA reads TGCGCCAGCAGCCAAGATCGATCAGATACGCAGTATTTT. This sequence encodes CASSQDRSDTQYF.

Many counts were recorded for this clonotype. CDR3 residues: CASSHSGNSYEQYF. In DNA form, the CDR3 reads TGTGCCAGCAGCCATAGCGGAAACTCCTACGAGCAGTACTTC. The genes are TRBV3-1 and TRBJ2-7; D possibly corresponds to TRBD2 (6 bases). This CDR3 contains 14 residues. Trimming shortened V by 3 bases and J by 0 bases, and 9 bases separated the two germline ends. Germline V gene lookup returns CDR1 LGHDT and CDR2 YNNKEL (reference sequence).

The gene calls are TRBV6-2 or TRBV6-3 and TRBJ2-2; possibly TRBD1 for D (5 bases). Between the trimmed V and J ends, which lost 0 bases and 7 bases, there was a span of 21 bases. The CDR3 runs to 18 residues. The germline CDR1 and CDR2 sequences are MNHEY and SVGEGT. CDR3 sequence: CASSYSKPWGGSFGELFF. CDR3 nucleotides: TGTGCCAGCAGTTACTCGAAACCATGGGGCGGAAGTTTCGGGGAGCTGTTTTTT.

CDR3 in amino acids: CASSAGLAGIEQYF. DNA for the CDR3: TGTGCCAGCAGCGCGGGACTAGCGGGAATCGAGCAGTACTTC. This rearrangement joins TRBV7-2 to TRBJ2-7; 13 bases match TRBD2. The germline V gene has CDR1 SGHTA and CDR2 FQGNSA. The CDR3 spans 14 residues. Losses at the gene ends were 5 bases for V and 6 bases for J; bases not matched to a gene: 4.

This clonotype was seen more than once but under ten times. The CDR3 reads CASSGHNQETQYF. The CDR3 nucleotides are TGTGCCAGCAGTGGACATAATCAAGAGACCCAGTACTTC. This rearrangement joins TRBV28 to TRBJ2-5, with TRBD1 as a possible D gene (5 bases). The germline V gene has CDR1 MDHEN and CDR2 SYDVKM. The CDR3 consists of 13 residues. Trimming left V 5 bases short and J 2 bases short, with 9 bases between.

This clonotype showed up just a few times. J is TRBJ2-2 and V is TRBV11-2, with 14 bases that match TRBD2. J lost 5 bases, V lost 5 bases, and 7 bases had no gene match. The CDR3 is made up of 17 amino acids. Germline V gives CDR1 SGHAT, CDR2 FQNNGV. The CDR3 reads CASSVGLAGAGTGELFF. In DNA form, the CDR3 reads TGTGCCAGCAGCGTGGGACTAGCGGGAGCGGGGACCGGGGAGCTGTTTTTT.

V is TRBV6-1 and J is TRBJ1-6, with a weak D call TRBD1 (5 bases). V lost 6 bases and J 7 bases, leaving 16 bases between the germline ends. This CDR3 has 15 amino acids. Germline loops: CDR1 MNHNS, CDR2 SASEGT. The CDR3, as DNA: TGTGCCAGCAGCGCCACCCAGGGTCGCAATTCACCCCTCCACTTT. Translating it yields CASSATQGRNSPLHF.

This clonotype showed up many times. The gene calls are TRBV12-3 or TRBV12-4 and TRBJ1-5; TRBD1 is a possible D gene (6 bases). V was cut by 7 bases and J by 1 base, with 17 bases left in between. The CDR3 is made up of 16 amino acids. DNA for the CDR3: TGTGCCAGCACCAAGGGGGGAGGTGGGAGCAATCAGCCCCAGCATTTT. This codes for CASTKGGGGSNQPQHF.

V gene TRBV6-2 or TRBV6-3 combines with J gene TRBJ2-1, with 11 nucleotides matching TRBD2. CDR1 is MNHEY, CDR2 SVGEGT, per germline. J gave up 4 bases and V 3 bases, and 8 bases lay outside the gene matches. The CDR3 is 17 amino acids. CDR3 sequence: CASSYERLAGTYNEQFF. The CDR3, as DNA: TGTGCCAGCAGTTATGAGAGACTAGCGGGAACTTACAATGAGCAGTTCTTC.

The chain is built from TRBV7-3 and TRBJ2-1; 7 bases are a match to TRBD2. J gave up 0 bases and V 1 base, and 3 bases lay outside the gene matches. The germline gives CDR1 SGHTA, CDR2 FQGTGA. This CDR3 has 16 residues. DNA of the CDR3: TGTGCCAGCAGCTTAATTGCTAGCGGCTCCTACAATGAGCAGTTCTTC. It is translated as CASSLIASGSYNEQFF.

Many counts were recorded for this clonotype. The chain uses TRBV7-8 and TRBJ2-7, with TRBD1 matching 7 bases. Germline V gene data show CDR1 as SGHVS and CDR2 as FQNEAQ. CDR3 length equals 16 residues. Trimming cost V 1 base and J 5 bases; bases outside gene matches: 11. CDR3 loop: CASSLEGATRRHEQYF. In nucleotides, the CDR3 is TGTGCCAGCAGCTTAGAGGGGGCGACCCGTAGGCACGAGCAGTACTTC.

This clonotype was counted many times. The chain is built from TRBV27 and TRBJ2-1, with 7 nucleotides matching TRBD2. The CDR3 extends over 15 amino acids. The V gene end was trimmed by 4 bases and the J gene end by 2 bases; junction bases not matched to a gene: 5. Germline V gene lookup returns CDR1 MNHEY and CDR2 SMNVEV (reference sequence). The CDR3 bases are TGTGCCAGCAGTTACTCTAGCGGCCCCTACAATGAGCAGTTCTTC. Its protein product is CASSYSSGPYNEQFF.

This clonotype was counted ten times or more. This chain connects TRBV5-1 to TRBJ2-2; TRBD1 matches at 9 bases. In germline, CDR1 is SGHRS, CDR2 YFSETQ. The ends lost 4 bases at V and 3 bases at J; junction bases unmatched: 4. The length of the CDR3 is 15 residues. The DNA for the CDR3 is TGCGCCAGCAGCCCTGGACAGGGGTACACCGGGGAGCTGTTTTTT. Translated: CASSPGQGYTGELFF.

This clonotype occurred a few times. V is TRBV11-2 and J is TRBJ1-2; D not certain. CDR3 length equals 14 residues. V lost 8 bases to trimming and J lost 8 bases, with 21 bases between them. Germline CDR1 reads SGHAT; CDR2 reads FQNNGV. The CDR3 DNA reads TGTGCCAGCGGGGAAGGTTGGGATGTGGACGGCTACACCTTC. It encodes CASGEGWDVDGYTF. Looking up the rest from reference TRBV11-2 and TRBJ1-2 gives the full variable domain: EAGVAQSPRYKIIEKRQSVAFWCNPISGHATLYWYQQILGQGPKLLIQFQNNGVVDDSQLPKDRFSAERLKGVDSTLKIQPAKLEDSAVYLCASGEGWDVDGYTFGSGTRLTVV.

V gene TRBV9 combines with J gene TRBJ1-6; D is uncertain. Between the trimmed V and J ends, which lost 0 bases and 10 bases, there was a span of 8 bases. The CDR3 sequence is 13 residues long. The germline gives CDR1 SGDLS, CDR2 YYNGEE. CDR3: CASSVEGASPLHF. CDR3 DNA: TGTGCCAGCAGCGTAGAAGGTGCCTCACCCCTCCACTTT.

This clonotype was found many times. The chain employs TRBV2 and TRBJ2-3; 7 nucleotides line up with TRBD2. Germline CDR1 reads SNHLY; CDR2 reads FYNNEI. V shed 4 bases, J shed 6 bases, and the junction held 4 bases outside the gene matches. The CDR3 length is 13 residues. The CDR3 loop reads CASSGLAADTQYF. In DNA form, the CDR3 reads TGTGCCAGCAGTGGACTAGCTGCCGATACGCAGTATTTT.

CDR3 coding DNA: TGTGCCTTCTGTTTAGCCGCCTTTAGGCCGACAGCTGAGAGCTACGAGCAGTACTTC. Protein: CAFCLAAFRPTAESYEQYF. The V gene is TRBV12-3 or TRBV12-4, the J gene TRBJ2-7, with D maybe TRBD1 (5 bases). V was trimmed by 11 bases and J by 3 bases, leaving 35 bases between them. The CDR3 covers 19 residues.